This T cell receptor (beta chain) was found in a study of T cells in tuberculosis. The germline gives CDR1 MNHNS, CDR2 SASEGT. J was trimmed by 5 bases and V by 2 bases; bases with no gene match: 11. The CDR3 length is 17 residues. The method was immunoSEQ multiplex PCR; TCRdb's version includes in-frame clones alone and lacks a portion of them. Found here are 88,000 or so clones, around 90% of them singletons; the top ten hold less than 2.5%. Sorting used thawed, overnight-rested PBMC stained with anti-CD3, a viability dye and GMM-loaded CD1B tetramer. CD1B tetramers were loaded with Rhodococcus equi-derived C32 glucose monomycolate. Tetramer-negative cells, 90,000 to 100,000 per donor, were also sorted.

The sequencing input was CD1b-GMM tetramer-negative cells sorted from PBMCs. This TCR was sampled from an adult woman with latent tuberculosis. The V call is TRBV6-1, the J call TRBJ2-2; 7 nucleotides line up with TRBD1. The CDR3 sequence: CASSERTGPHRTGELFF. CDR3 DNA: TGTGCCAGCAGTGAAAGGACAGGACCCCATCGAACCGGGGAGCTGTTTTTT.